A selection of T cell receptor beta chains follows, all from one sample in a study of blood T cells in healthy people across ages. MiXCR, applied by TCRdb to the 5' RACE reads, yields one record per CDR3 protein. Of 1.5 million to 2 million distinct CDR3 sequences listed, over 25% are singletons. Sequenced material: blood. These receptors all stem from a woman aged 30 to 39 in good health. The CDR3 runs from the conserved cysteine through the conserved F or W. D genes are given only for firm matches. A clone size is listed for some rows: how often the clone was seen (once, few, many), or a class if it is expanded.

J gene,clone size,D gene,V gene,CDR3 DNA,CDR3 protein
TRBJ2-5,.,TRBD1,TRBV5-5,TGTGCCAGCAGCTTATCCCCGGGACAGGAGTACCAAGAGACCCAGTACTTC,CASSLSPGQEYQETQYF
TRBJ1-1,few,.,TRBV10-3,TGTGCCATCAGCTCACGTGGGGCGAGGGCTGAAGCTTTCTTT,CAISSRGARAEAFF
TRBJ2-5,few,.,TRBV6-5,TGTGCCAGCACCCGGACCCCTTCGGCCCCAGAGACCCAGTACTTC,CASTRTPSAPETQYF
TRBJ2-7,.,TRBD1,TRBV4-2,TGTGCCAGCAGCTCCTCGGCCAGGGGGCACTACGAGCAGTACTTC,CASSSSARGHYEQYF
TRBJ2-3,few,.,TRBV5-1,TGCGCCACTACAAAGGAAGATACGCAGTATTTT,CATTKEDTQYF
TRBJ2-3,.,.,TRBV7-3,TGTGCCAGCAGCTTGACTCGTGGGGCCACAGATACGCAGTATTTT,CASSLTRGATDTQYF
TRBJ2-6,many,.,TRBV12-3/TRBV12-4,TGTGCCAGCACCCTTGTGCGGGCTGGGGCCAACGTCCTGACTTTC,CASTLVRAGANVLTF
TRBJ2-7,.,.,TRBV5-1,TGCGCCAGCAGCTTGGAAAGGGATTACTACGAGCAGTACTTC,CASSLERDYYEQYF
TRBJ2-7,.,.,TRBV5-6,TGTGCCAGCAGCTTCCTTGCCGAGACCTACGAGCAGTACTTC,CASSFLAETYEQYF
TRBJ1-1,.,.,TRBV5-1,TGCGCCAGCAGCTTGACCGCACTGAACACTGAAGCTTTCTTT,CASSLTALNTEAFF
TRBJ1-6,.,.,TRBV2,TGTGCCAGCAGTGAAGCCGGGACAAGCGGGGCCCCCCACTTT,CASSEAGTSGAPHF
TRBJ2-1,many,.,TRBV20-1,TGCAGTGTTAGAGACCGCAGGGGGCGGGAGGTCGACAATGAGCAGTTCTTC,CSVRDRRGREVDNEQFF
TRBJ2-3,few,TRBD1,TRBV20-1,TGCAGTGCTTCCGGGACAGCGTATACCACAGATACGCAGTATTTT,CSASGTAYTTDTQYF
TRBJ1-6,.,.,TRBV7-9,TGTGCCAGCAGCTGGGGACTGGGACCCCTCCACTTT,CASSWGLGPLHF
TRBJ2-4,many,TRBD1,TRBV9,TGTGCCAGCACCCCTTCGGGACAGAAAAACATTCAGTACTTC,CASTPSGQKNIQYF
TRBJ2-2,few,.,TRBV29-1,TGCAGCGTTGCCCGAACCAACACCGGGGAGCTGTTTTTT,CSVARTNTGELFF
TRBJ2-1,.,.,TRBV6-5,TGTGCCAGCAGAAAACGTGGGCGCGCCCACAATGAGCAGTTCTTC,CASRKRGRAHNEQFF
TRBJ2-1,.,.,TRBV9,TGTGCCAACAGCGTAGGACCTTACAATGAGCAGTTCTTC,CANSVGPYNEQFF
TRBJ2-2,few,TRBD1,TRBV18,TGTGCCAGCTCACCAGAGGGGACAGCTTCTAGTGGGGAGCTGTTTTTT,CASSPEGTASSGELFF
TRBJ2-1,.,TRBD1,TRBV2,TGTGCCAGCAACGGACAGGGGTACAATGAGCAGTTCTTC,CASNGQGYNEQFF
TRBJ2-4,.,TRBD2,TRBV5-4,TGTGCCAGCAGCTACGCTGGGGGGGGGGACATTCAGTACTTC,CASSYAGGGDIQYF
TRBJ2-5,many,.,TRBV12-3/TRBV12-4,TGTGCCAGCACCCCAGGGGCGGGAGAGACCCAGTACTTC,CASTPGAGETQYF
TRBJ2-7,many,.,TRBV11-2,TGTGCCAGCAGCTTACGTGGCCCTACCGCGCAGGAGCAGTACTTC,CASSLRGPTAQEQYF
TRBJ2-3,.,.,TRBV7-9,TGTGCCAGTGGAGTCACAGATACGCAGTATTTT,CASGVTDTQYF
TRBJ2-5,.,.,TRBV29-1,TGCAGCGTTGAAGGGGGGTGGATGAGGGGGAGGGGGCAAGAGACCCAGTACTTC,CSVEGGWMRGRGQETQYF
TRBJ1-6,few,.,TRBV30,TGTGCCTGGACTAACCACCCGGTTTCACCCCTCCACTTT,CAWTNHPVSPLHF
TRBJ2-3,few,.,TRBV2,TGTGCCAGCACGACGGCCCAGAGCACAGATACGCAGTATTTT,CASTTAQSTDTQYF
TRBJ2-5,.,.,TRBV12-3/TRBV12-4,TGCGCCAGCAGTTTAATCGTCCTGGCGGGGCAGTACTTC,CASSLIVLAGQYF
TRBJ2-7,.,.,TRBV7-9,TGTGCCAGCAGCTTACCCGGTTCCTCACGCGAGCAGTACTTC,CASSLPGSSREQYF
TRBJ2-7,few,TRBD2,TRBV6-2/TRBV6-3,TGTGCCAGCAGTCGACTAGCGGGGATCTACGAGCAGTACTTC,CASSRLAGIYEQYF
TRBJ2-3,many,TRBD1,TRBV29-1,TGCAGCGTTAGAGGGGGCTCAGATACGCAGTATTTT,CSVRGGSDTQYF
TRBJ2-1,once,.,TRBV7-9,TGTGCCAGCACCCCAGAGAGGGAGCGCAATGAGCAGTTCTTC,CASTPERERNEQFF
TRBJ1-4,many,.,TRBV10-2,TGCGCCAGCAGTGATCCAGGGATGGCTAATGAAAAACTGTTTTTT,CASSDPGMANEKLFF
TRBJ2-1,.,TRBD2,TRBV10-3,TGTGCCATCAGGACCGATAGCGGGATGTACAATGAGCAGTTCTTC,CAIRTDSGMYNEQFF
TRBJ1-1,few,.,TRBV5-1,TGCGCCAGCAGCCCGATGGACAGAGCCCTAAACCGGAATGAAGCTTTCTTT,CASSPMDRALNRNEAFF
TRBJ2-7,many,TRBD1,TRBV12-3/TRBV12-4,TGTGCCAGCAGAAGACAGGGTACGGGCGAGCAGTACTTC,CASRRQGTGEQYF
TRBJ1-2,.,.,TRBV20-1,TGCAGCCTCCGGGACAACAACTATGGCTACACCTTC,CSLRDNNYGYTF
TRBJ1-2,many,.,TRBV6-5,TGTGCCAGCAAAAAGACGGAACTCTATGGCTACACCTTC,CASKKTELYGYTF
TRBJ2-3,few,TRBD2,TRBV6-2/TRBV6-3,TGTGCCAGCGGACTAGCGGGAGGAGCAGATACGCAGTATTTT,CASGLAGGADTQYF
TRBJ1-6,.,.,TRBV6-5,TGTGCCAGCAGTCCTGACAGCTATTCACCCCTCCACTTT,CASSPDSYSPLHF
TRBJ1-1,few,TRBD1,TRBV7-2,TGTGCCAGCAGCTTAGGAGGACAGGGAGGTACTGAAGCTTTCTTT,CASSLGGQGGTEAFF
TRBJ1-4,.,.,TRBV6-1,TGTACCAGCAGTGGTGAGAGAAGCCGTGAAAAACTGTTTTTT,CTSSGERSREKLFF
TRBJ2-3,.,.,TRBV29-1,TGCAGCGTTCTTTTCCGTTTCACAGATACGCAGTATTTT,CSVLFRFTDTQYF
TRBJ1-4,few,.,TRBV20-1,TGCAGTGCGAGAAAGCAGCCTAATGAAAAACTGTTTTTT,CSARKQPNEKLFF
TRBJ2-6,.,.,TRBV21-1,TGTGCCAGCAGCATGGACAGACTCTCTGGGGCCAACGTCCTGACTTTC,CASSMDRLSGANVLTF
TRBJ2-1,.,.,TRBV28,TGTGCCAGCGCCTTCCCGGGACGACCCTACAATGAGCAGTTCTTC,CASAFPGRPYNEQFF
TRBJ1-5,once,.,TRBV19,TGTGTCAGTAGTTCCGACACGGGTAGCAATCAGCCCCGGCATTTT,CVSSSDTGSNQPRHF
TRBJ2-3,few,TRBD1,TRBV20-1,TGCAGTGCTAGCAGCCCGGGACAGGGGGAACCTCATGGCACAGATACGCAGTATTTT,CSASSPGQGEPHGTDTQYF
TRBJ1-5,few,.,TRBV20-1,TGCAGTGCTAGTACAGGAAGGGGCAATCAGCCCCAGCATTTT,CSASTGRGNQPQHF
TRBJ2-3,.,.,TRBV11-2,TGTGCCAGCAGCCTACTTCCCACAGGCGGAGATACGCAGTATTTT,CASSLLPTGGDTQYF
TRBJ1-1,.,.,TRBV27,TGTGCCAGCAGCCAAGGGTTTGGAGGTGAAGCTTTCTTT,CASSQGFGGEAFF
TRBJ2-7,.,TRBD1,TRBV3-1,TGTGCCAGCAGCCCGGGACAGGTGGGTTACGAGCAGTACTTC,CASSPGQVGYEQYF
TRBJ1-2,.,TRBD1,TRBV6-5,TGTGCCAGCAGTCCCAGACAGGGGGTTTATGGCTACACCTTC,CASSPRQGVYGYTF
TRBJ2-7,.,.,TRBV5-5,TGTGCCAGCAGCTTGGACAGGCTCCGGAACGAGCAGTACTTC,CASSLDRLRNEQYF
TRBJ2-3,.,.,TRBV20-1,TGCAGTGCAGAAGGTAGCGGCAACACAGATACGCAGTATTTT,CSAEGSGNTDTQYF